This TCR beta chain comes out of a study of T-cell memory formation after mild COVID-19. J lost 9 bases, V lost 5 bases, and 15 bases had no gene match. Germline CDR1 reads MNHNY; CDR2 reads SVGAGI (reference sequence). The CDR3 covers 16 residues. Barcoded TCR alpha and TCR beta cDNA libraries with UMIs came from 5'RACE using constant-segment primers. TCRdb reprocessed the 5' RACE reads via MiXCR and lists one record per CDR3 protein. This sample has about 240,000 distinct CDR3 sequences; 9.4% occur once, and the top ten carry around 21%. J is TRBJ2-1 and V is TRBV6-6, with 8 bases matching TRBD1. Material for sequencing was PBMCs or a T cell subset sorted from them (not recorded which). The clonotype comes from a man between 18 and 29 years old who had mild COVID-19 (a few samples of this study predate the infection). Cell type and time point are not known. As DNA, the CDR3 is TGTGCCAGCAGTGCGGACAGGGTCTATCCGAGGGGTGAGCAGTTCTTC. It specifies CASSADRVYPRGEQFF.